These 25 T cell receptor beta chains came from one sample sequenced in a study of cytomegalovirus exposure and HLA in healthy donors. The repertoire was sequenced with immunoSEQ multiplex PCR; TCRdb's copy has only in-frame clones and lacks some. The sample contains more than 110,000 clones, roughly four fifths of which appear only once. Sample: PBMCs. The receptors derive from a woman aged 25 to 39 in good health and CMV-seronegative.

The chain combines TRBV4-1 with TRBJ1-1, with D tentatively TRBD1 (6 bases). This CDR3 comprises 14 residues. V dropped 0 bases and J dropped 10 bases, with 15 bases sitting between them. Germline loops: CDR1 MGHRA, CDR2 YSYEKL. The CDR3 bases are TGCGCCAGCAGCCAAGATACAGGGATTTCGCGAGCTTTCTTT. This codes for CASSQDTGISRAFF.

The chain carries TRBV7-9 and TRBJ1-1; perhaps TRBD1 as D (5 bases). This CDR3 is 15 amino acids long. V was trimmed by 7 bases and J by 3 bases, leaving 18 bases between them. Germline V gene sequence: CDR1 SEHNR, CDR2 FQNEAQ (reference sequence). The CDR3 protein is CASNHGGGLDTEAFF. Written as DNA, the CDR3 is TGTGCCAGCAATCACGGGGGGGGGTTGGACACTGAAGCTTTCTTT.

The chain links TRBV18 to TRBJ1-3; D call uncertain. Germline V gives CDR1 KGHSH, CDR2 LQKENI. V gave up 3 bases and J gave up 1 base, with 13 bases separating them. The CDR3 is made up of 16 amino acids. CDR3 DNA sequence: TGTGCCAGCTCACCCTCCACAGCGGAGTCTGGAAACACCATATATTTT. Protein sequence: CASSPSTAESGNTIYF.

The chain recombines TRBV7-6 with TRBJ2-7; D possibly corresponds to TRBD1 (6 bases). V was clipped by 1 base and J by 3 bases, with 10 bases between them. The CDR3 spans 14 residues. Looked up from germline, CDR1 is SGHVS and CDR2 is FNYEAQ. CDR3 sequence (DNA): TGTGCCAGCAGCTTAGAGGGCAGGGGCTACGAGCAGTACTTC. Its translation: CASSLEGRGYEQYF.

This clone was picked up one time. The DNA for the CDR3 is TGTGCCAGCAGCCAAATACCGGGACAGGGGGCGAGGAACACTGAAGCTTTCTTT. Protein: CASSQIPGQGARNTEAFF. The rearrangement uses TRBV11-2 and TRBJ1-1, with 12 bases matching TRBD1. This CDR3 comprises 18 residues. V shed 5 bases, J shed 1 base, and the junction held 11 bases outside the gene matches. Germline lookup yields CDR1 SGHAT and CDR2 FQNNGV.

J is TRBJ2-7 and V is TRBV6-5; 11 bases line up with TRBD1. There are 16 residues in the CDR3. CDR1 is MNHEY and CDR2 is SVGAGI in the germline V gene. Trimming took 4 bases from V and 3 from J; bases not matched to a gene: 8. The CDR3 region has the DNA TGTGCCAGCAGTTCCCACTCTGGGACAGGGGGCTACGAGCAGTACTTC. Amino acids: CASSSHSGTGGYEQYF.

The chain carries TRBV12-5 and TRBJ1-1; 8 bases map to TRBD1. Trimming at V came to 6 bases and at J to 1 base, leaving 4 bases not matched to a gene. The CDR3 spans 14 residues. The germline CDR1 and CDR2 sequences are LGHNT and FRNRAP. The CDR3, as DNA: TGTGCTAGTGGACCCGGGACAGGGAACACTGAAGCTTTCTTT. Protein product: CASGPGTGNTEAFF.

The gene calls are TRBV19 and TRBJ2-1; 9 positions agree with TRBD1. J was trimmed by 6 bases and V by 5 bases; bases with no gene match: 8. The CDR3 contains 15 residues. Germline CDR1 LNHDA, CDR2 SQIVND (reference sequence). For the CDR3, the DNA is TGTGCCAGTAGTCCGCGGACAGGGGATGGCAATGAGCAGTTCTTC. This encodes CASSPRTGDGNEQFF.

The chain combines TRBV6-8 with TRBJ1-2; TRBD1 matches at 7 bases. Germline CDR1 MNHGY, CDR2 SAAAGT. The CDR3 is 14 residues long. V lost 4 bases, J lost 4 bases, and 6 bases stayed unmatched. The CDR3 here is CASSLTGPTYGYTF. In DNA, the CDR3 is TGTGCCAGCAGTTTGACAGGGCCCACCTATGGCTACACCTTC.

The chain joins TRBV10-3 to TRBJ1-2, with D possibly matching TRBD1 (5 bases). CDR3 length: 14 residues. Between the trimmed V and J ends, which lost 2 bases and 8 bases, there was a span of 15 bases. The germline V gene has CDR1 ENHRY and CDR2 SYGVKD. The CDR3 DNA sequence: TGTGCCATCAGTGAGATGACAGAGCTTGAGGGCTACACCTTC. Its protein product is CAISEMTELEGYTF.

This clone was seen a single time. The genes are TRBV27 and TRBJ2-7; 10 bases are shared with TRBD2. CDR1 and CDR2 (germline): MNHEY, SMNVEV (reference sequence). The CDR3 sequence is 20 residues long. Trimming removed 6 bases from V and 9 bases from J; junction bases left unmatched: 29. The CDR3, as DNA: TGTGCCAGCAGCAACCTACGCAGCTCACCGGGACTAGCGTCCGCGGGGGGGCAGTACTTC. As protein: CASSNLRSSPGLASAGGQYF.

This clone was seen only a few times. This rearrangement joins TRBV13 to TRBJ1-1; D ambiguous. The ends were cut back, 2 bases at V and 1 base at J, with 11 bases in the middle. The CDR3 contains 15 residues. Germline values: CDR1 PRHDT, CDR2 FYEKMQ (reference sequence). The CDR3: CASSLFSKRNTEAFF. CDR3 in DNA: TGTGCCAGCAGCTTATTTAGTAAACGGAACACTGAAGCTTTCTTT.

J is TRBJ1-1 and V is TRBV7-3, with D perhaps TRBD1 (5 bases). CDR3 length: 13 residues. CDR1 and CDR2 (germline): SGHTA, FQGTGA. Trimming took 5 bases from V and 2 from J, leaving 9 bases between them. For the CDR3, the DNA is TGTGCCAGCAGCAGGACACAAAACACTGAAGCTTTCTTT. Translating gives CASSRTQNTEAFF.

The chain carries TRBV5-1 and TRBJ2-3, with 14 bases matching TRBD2. CDR1 and CDR2 from the germline V gene are SGHRS and YFSETQ. The CDR3 is 16 amino acids. Trimming cost V 6 bases and J 4 bases; bases outside gene matches: 7. CDR3 residues: CASKGLAGVQADTQYF. The DNA for the CDR3 is TGCGCCAGCAAGGGACTAGCGGGGGTCCAGGCAGATACGCAGTATTTT.

The rearrangement uses TRBV7-3 and TRBJ2-6; tentative D call: TRBD1 (6 bases). The CDR3 runs 21 residues. The V end was cut by 4 bases, the J end by 1 base, with 26 bases between. CDR1 and CDR2 from the germline V gene are SGHTA and FQGTGA. CDR3 region: CASSSQPQGAGLVSGANVLTF. DNA for the CDR3: TGTGCCAGCAGCTCCCAACCACAGGGAGCCGGTTTGGTTTCTGGGGCCAACGTCCTGACTTTC. Full variable domain (outside the CDR3, taken from reference TRBV7-3 and TRBJ2-6): GAGVSQTPSNKVTEKGKYVELRCDPISGHTALYWYRQSLGQGPEFLIYFQGTGAADDSGLPNDRFFAVRPEGSVSTLKIQRTERGDSAVYLCASSSQPQGAGLVSGANVLTFGAGSRLTVL.

The V and J genes are TRBV4-3 and TRBJ2-7; TRBD1 matches 7 bases. V was pared by 0 bases and J by 9 bases, with 20 bases of the junction left unmatched. Germline CDR1 is LGHNA and CDR2 is YSLEER. CDR3 size: 18 residues. For the CDR3, the DNA is TGCGCCAGCAGCCAAGATGCGGGTTTGTCGGACAGGACATTTGGGCAGTACTTC. It translates to CASSQDAGLSDRTFGQYF.

This chain links TRBV6-6 with TRBJ1-2; 7 bases align to TRBD1. The V gene end was trimmed by 7 bases and the J gene end by 4 bases; junction bases not matched to a gene: 3. Germline V lookup: CDR1 MNHNY, CDR2 SVGAGI (reference sequence). This CDR3 contains 12 residues. The CDR3 loop reads CASNWDSYGYTF. The CDR3 DNA reads TGTGCCAGCAATTGGGACAGCTATGGCTACACCTTC.

A single count supports this clone. V gene TRBV7-3 combines with J gene TRBJ2-3; TRBD1 matches at 8 bases. This CDR3 has 14 amino acids. Germline CDR1 reads SGHTA; CDR2 reads FQGTGA. V shed 2 bases, J shed 4 bases, and the junction held 2 bases outside the gene matches. DNA of the CDR3: TGTGCCAGCAGCTTAGGCAGGGGGCCAGATACGCAGTATTTT. This translates into CASSLGRGPDTQYF.

Here the CDR3 reads CASSLKMTGGYSDTQYF. CDR3 DNA: TGTGCCAGCAGCTTAAAGATGACAGGGGGTTATTCAGATACGCAGTATTTT. The chain has TRBV11-2 and TRBJ2-3, with 9 bases matching TRBD1. Unmatched junction bases numbered 10, after V lost 2 bases and J lost 4 bases. CDR3 length: 17 amino acids. The germline V gene encodes CDR1 SGHAT and CDR2 FQNNGV.

The V and J genes are TRBV5-4 and TRBJ2-7; tentatively, D is TRBD2 (5 bases). The CDR3 spans 13 residues. CDR1 and CDR2 (germline): SGHNT, YYREEE (reference sequence). V shed 2 bases and J shed 3 bases, with 9 bases lying between them. CDR3: CASSFIGSYEQYF. For the CDR3, the DNA is TGTGCCAGCAGCTTTATTGGGAGCTACGAGCAGTACTTC.

The chain recombines TRBV5-1 with TRBJ2-1, with TRBD2 identical over 9 bases. The length of the CDR3 is 13 residues. Germline V gene lookup returns CDR1 SGHRS and CDR2 YFSETQ. The ends lost 5 bases at V and 7 bases at J; junction bases unmatched: 4. Here the CDR3 DNA reads TGCGCCAGCAGGGGGCTAGCGGGGAATGAGCAGTTCTTC. Protein sequence: CASRGLAGNEQFF.

V is TRBV19 and J is TRBJ1-6; 10 bases are a match to TRBD1. V lost 6 bases, J lost 9 bases, and 2 bases stayed unmatched. Germline values: CDR1 LNHDA, CDR2 SQIVND (reference sequence). This CDR3 has 13 residues. CDR3 residues: CASSRDRGSPLHF. CDR3 DNA: TGTGCCAGTAGCCGGGACAGGGGTTCACCCCTCCACTTT.

The rearrangement uses TRBV2 and TRBJ1-1; tentative D call: TRBD1 (6 bases). The CDR3 is 15 residues long. Germline V gene lookup returns CDR1 SNHLY and CDR2 FYNNEI. V shed 6 bases and J shed 1 base, with 15 bases lying between them. CDR3 in amino acids: CASSRNPQGNTEAFF. DNA of the CDR3: TGTGCCAGCAGCCGCAACCCACAGGGGAACACTGAAGCTTTCTTT.

The chain recombines TRBV5-6 with TRBJ1-1; D is uncertain. CDR3 length: 14 amino acids. V dropped 4 bases and J dropped 3 bases, with 13 bases sitting between them. The germline CDR1 and CDR2 sequences are SGHDT and YYEEEE. DNA of the CDR3: TGTGCCAGCAGCCCGCTGGGGAGGTACACTGAAGCTTTCTTT. This translates into CASSPLGRYTEAFF.

The CDR3 region is CASSIWAGYGYTF. As DNA, the CDR3 is TGTGCCAGTAGTATTTGGGCAGGGTATGGCTACACCTTC. The rearrangement links TRBV19 to TRBJ1-2, with D possibly TRBD1 on 5 matching bases. Germline CDR1 is LNHDA and CDR2 is SQIVND (reference sequence). Trimming left V 3 bases short and J 5 bases short, with 10 bases between. This CDR3 is 13 amino acids long.